This T cell receptor beta chain was identified during a study of cytotoxic CD8 clonotypes in ibrutinib-treated CLL. Across the whole study: Mean productive templates were over 250,000; mean productive rearrangements were around 91,000.

Findings and limits, study-wide: Increased clonality at ibrutinib response gave way to a return toward baseline at progression. Baseline-level clonality went beyond age-matched healthy donors and moved in step with circulating CD8+ T-cell counts.

This CDR3 region has 12 residues. Germline V gives CDR1 MDHEN, CDR2 SYDVKM. Trimming took off 3 bases at V and 7 bases at J, with 7 bases between the two ends. Points on this clone: Its antigen is not known.

Targeted sequencing depth ranged from 1 in 200,000 to 1 in 1 million T cells. Measured with immunoSEQ multiplex PCR; TCRdb has only the in-frame clones, and not every one. The profile shows around 250,000 clones, 60% to 75% of them singletons. This TCR derives from a human donor with chronic lymphocytic leukemia. The rearrangement uses TRBV28 and TRBJ1-5; D ambiguous. Sequencing was performed on PBMCs, taken after 24 months of ibrutinib treatment. CDR3 sequence reads: CASSLEEQPQHF. As DNA, the CDR3 is TGTGCCAGCAGTTTGGAGGAGCAGCCCCAGCATTTT.